The clone carrying this T cell receptor beta chain was seen just once. The antigen is unknown. Antigen-specific CD4+ T cell clonotypes were called by their expansion after viral peptide-pool culture in ViraFEST. Scientists isolated CD4+ T cells after a roughly 10-day culture period ended. Nucleocapsid antibodies were negative in the vaccine recipients, who had never had SARS-CoV-2 infection. A half-medium replacement with IL-2 medium was carried out on days 3 and 7. The repertoire was sequenced with immunoSEQ multiplex PCR; TCRdb's copy has only in-frame clones and lacks some. The table shows 55,000 or so clones, with more than 60% occurring only once. The CDR3 runs to 14 residues. V was clipped by 2 bases and J by 3 bases, with 8 bases between them. From germline, CDR1 is SGHRS and CDR2 YFSETQ. The sample is drawn from a study of vaccination effects on CD4 cells after COVID-19. Background on the study: The cohort was immunized with two doses of either the BNT162b2 or mRNA-1273 vaccine.

The sample was CD4+ T cells from PBMCs cultured with SARS-CoV-2 spike peptides, taken before COVID-19 vaccination. The V and J genes are TRBV5-1 and TRBJ1-4; no firm D call. The receptor was derived from a human donor who received a COVID-19 vaccine. CDR3 sequence reads: CASSLDTPNEKLFF. CDR3 coding DNA: TGCGCCAGCAGCTTAGACACTCCTAATGAAAAACTGTTTTTT.